Listed below are T cell receptor beta chains from one sample, sequenced in a study of blood T cell repertoires in COVID-19. Clones were read by immunoSEQ multiplex PCR, and TCRdb kept only the in-frame ones, dropping some. The data contain some 160,000 clones, around 84% of them singletons. Sequenced material: peripheral blood. These receptors were collected from a woman in her forties or fifties with acute or convalescent COVID-19. CDR3s include the opening cysteine and the closing phenylalanine or tryptophan. Each record gives: D gene, clone size, J gene, V gene, CDR3 DNA, CDR3 protein. A D gene is named only where the DNA matches it firmly. Clone size is given for some rows only: seen once, a few or many times, or a class if the clone is expanded.

- | - | TRBJ2-3 | TRBV9 | TGTGCCAGCAGCATCACAGGGACCCCAGATACGCAGTATTTT | CASSITGTPDTQYF
- | - | TRBJ1-2 | TRBV19 | TGTGCCAGTAGTATAGATAATCCCGGTAACTATGGCTACACCTTC | CASSIDNPGNYGYTF
- | - | TRBJ2-3 | TRBV12-3/TRBV12-4 | TGTGCCAGCAGTACTAGTTCAGATACGCAGTATTTT | CASSTSSDTQYF
- | - | TRBJ2-6 | TRBV18 | TGTGCCAGCTCACCCGAGGGAAATGCTGGGGCCAACGTCCTGACTTTC | CASSPEGNAGANVLTF
TRBD2 | - | TRBJ2-7 | TRBV30 | TGTGCCTGGAGTCCCCTCGCCGGGGGGGCCACGACCTACGAGCAGTACTTC | CAWSPLAGGATTYEQYF
- | - | TRBJ2-2 | TRBV7-3 | TGTGCCAGCAGCTTATACGGGGGAGCTCCCACCGGGGAGCTGTTTTTT | CASSLYGGAPTGELFF
TRBD1 | - | TRBJ1-1 | TRBV6-1 | TGTGCCAGCAGTGAATGGGCCAGGGGGATCACTGAAGCTTTCTTT | CASSEWARGITEAFF
- | - | TRBJ1-2 | TRBV4-1 | TGCGCCAGCAGCCATGACTTGGGGGGGGCAGATGGCTACACCTTC | CASSHDLGGADGYTF
- | few | TRBJ2-5 | TRBV4-3 | TGCGCCAGCAGCCAAGACTGGGCGGTCGGGGGAGAGACCCAGTACTTC | CASSQDWAVGGETQYF
- | once | TRBJ1-1 | TRBV7-5 | TGTGTCGGAGATCGGGACAGCCCTTCCACTGAAGCTTTCTTT | CVGDRDSPSTEAFF
- | - | TRBJ2-2 | TRBV7-3 | TGTGCCAGCAGCTCGATACCGATTTCAGGGGCGGTGGGCACCGGGGAGCTGTTTTTT | CASSSIPISGAVGTGELFF
- | - | TRBJ2-3 | TRBV7-9 | TGTGCCAGCAGCCCCGGAGGAGATACGCAGTATTTT | CASSPGGDTQYF
- | few | TRBJ2-5 | TRBV6-2/TRBV6-3 | TGTGCCAGCAGCCGCGGACAGCCCCAAGAGACCCAGTACTTC | CASSRGQPQETQYF
TRBD1 | - | TRBJ1-2 | TRBV4-3 | TGCGCCAGCAGCCCCGGAGGGGACAGTCTAGGGTATGGCTACACCTTC | CASSPGGDSLGYGYTF
TRBD2 | - | TRBJ2-7 | TRBV6-2/TRBV6-3 | TGTGCCAGCAGTTACTTGCGGGGGACCTACGAGCAGTACTTC | CASSYLRGTYEQYF
TRBD1 | - | TRBJ1-2 | TRBV6-6 | TGTGCCAGCAAAATAACAGGGGGCAATCATGGCTACACCTTC | CASKITGGNHGYTF
- | once | TRBJ1-4 | TRBV7-9 | TGTGCCAGCAGCCCGCAGGGGAATGAAAAACTGTTTTTT | CASSPQGNEKLFF
- | - | TRBJ2-7 | TRBV11-2 | TGTGCCAGCAGCTTAGTTAGTGGTGCCTACGAGCAGTACTTC | CASSLVSGAYEQYF
- | - | TRBJ2-3 | TRBV18 | TGTGCCAGCTCACCTGGTAGCGGCGGTTGGTATACGCAGTATTTT | CASSPGSGGWYTQYF
- | few | TRBJ1-2 | TRBV5-1 | TGCGCCAGCAGCTTGGTGGGCAGGGGACCCGCTAACTATGGCTACACCTTC | CASSLVGRGPANYGYTF
- | - | TRBJ1-3 | TRBV7-9 | TGTGCCAGCAGCCCACAGGGTAATGAGAGAAACACCATATATTTT | CASSPQGNERNTIYF
- | - | TRBJ2-3 | TRBV30 | TGTGCCTGGAGCAGGGAATTCACAGATACGCAGTATTTT | CAWSREFTDTQYF
- | - | TRBJ2-3 | TRBV6-2/TRBV6-3 | TGTGCCAGCAGTTGGAGGGCGGCGCAGTATTTT | CASSWRAAQYF
TRBD1 | - | TRBJ1-5 | TRBV5-5 | TGTGCCAGCAGCGGCGGGCCAGGGGGAAACAATCAGCCCCAGCATTTT | CASSGGPGGNNQPQHF
TRBD2 | - | TRBJ2-3 | TRBV2 | TGTGCCAGCAGAGGGCTAGCGGGCAACACAGATACGCAGTATTTT | CASRGLAGNTDTQYF